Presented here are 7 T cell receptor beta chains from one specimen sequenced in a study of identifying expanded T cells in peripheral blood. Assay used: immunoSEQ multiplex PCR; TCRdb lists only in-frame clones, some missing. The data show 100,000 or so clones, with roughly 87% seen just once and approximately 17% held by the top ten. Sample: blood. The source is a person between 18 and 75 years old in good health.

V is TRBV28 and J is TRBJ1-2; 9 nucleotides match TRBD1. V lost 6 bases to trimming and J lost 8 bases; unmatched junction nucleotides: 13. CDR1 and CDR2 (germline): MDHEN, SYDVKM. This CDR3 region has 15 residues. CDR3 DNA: TGTGCCAGCAGCTCCAATAGACAGGGGGTGAGGGGCTACACCTTC. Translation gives CASSSNRQGVRGYTF.

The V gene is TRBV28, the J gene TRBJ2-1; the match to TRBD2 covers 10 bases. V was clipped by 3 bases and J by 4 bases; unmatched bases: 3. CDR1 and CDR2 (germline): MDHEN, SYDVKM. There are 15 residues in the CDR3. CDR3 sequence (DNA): TGTGCCAGCAGTTTGCTACTAGCGGGATACAATGAGCAGTTCTTC. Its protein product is CASSLLLAGYNEQFF.

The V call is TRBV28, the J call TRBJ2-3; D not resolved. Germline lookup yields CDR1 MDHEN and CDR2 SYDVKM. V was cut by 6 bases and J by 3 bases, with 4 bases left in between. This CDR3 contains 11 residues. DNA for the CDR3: TGTGCCAGCAGCCTGACAGATACGCAGTATTTT. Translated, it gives CASSLTDTQYF.

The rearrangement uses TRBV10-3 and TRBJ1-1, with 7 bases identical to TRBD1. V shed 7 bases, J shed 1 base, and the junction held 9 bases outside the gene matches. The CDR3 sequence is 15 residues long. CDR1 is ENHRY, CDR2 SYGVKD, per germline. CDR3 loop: CAITDQGGENTEAFF. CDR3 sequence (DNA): TGTGCCATCACCGACCAGGGGGGAGAGAACACTGAAGCTTTCTTT.

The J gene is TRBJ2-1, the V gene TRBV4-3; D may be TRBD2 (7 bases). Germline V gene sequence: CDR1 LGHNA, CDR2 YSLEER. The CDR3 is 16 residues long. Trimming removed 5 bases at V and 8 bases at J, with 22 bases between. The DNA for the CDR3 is TGCGCCAGCAGCGGCCCAGCTCGGGGGGCAGTGGATGAGCAGTTCTTC. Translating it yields CASSGPARGAVDEQFF.

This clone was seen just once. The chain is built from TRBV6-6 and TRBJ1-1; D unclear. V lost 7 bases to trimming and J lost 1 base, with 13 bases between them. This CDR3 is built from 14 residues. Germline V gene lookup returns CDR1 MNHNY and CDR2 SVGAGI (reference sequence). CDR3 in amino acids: CASTWAPGNTEAFF. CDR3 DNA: TGTGCCAGCACCTGGGCCCCAGGGAACACTGAAGCTTTCTTT.

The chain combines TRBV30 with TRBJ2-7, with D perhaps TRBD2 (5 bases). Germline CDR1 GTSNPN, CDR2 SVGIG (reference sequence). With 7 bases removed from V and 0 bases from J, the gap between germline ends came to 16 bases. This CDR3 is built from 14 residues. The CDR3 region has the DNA TGTGCCTCGGAACCGACGGGGAGCTCCTACGAGCAGTACTTC. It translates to CASEPTGSSYEQYF.